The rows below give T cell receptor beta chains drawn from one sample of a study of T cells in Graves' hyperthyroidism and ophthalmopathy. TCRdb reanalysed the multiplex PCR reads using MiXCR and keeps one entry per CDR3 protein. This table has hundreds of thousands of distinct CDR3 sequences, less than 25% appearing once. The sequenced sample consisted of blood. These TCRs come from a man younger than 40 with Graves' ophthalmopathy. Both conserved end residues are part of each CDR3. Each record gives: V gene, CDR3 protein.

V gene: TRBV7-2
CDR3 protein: CASSLLGASSYEQYF

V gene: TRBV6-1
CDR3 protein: CASSSPRHNEQFF

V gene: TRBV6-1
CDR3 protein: CASTPRGVPEAFF

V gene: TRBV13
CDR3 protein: CASSLGRGLSEAFF

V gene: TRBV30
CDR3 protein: CAWSPGGLYEQYF

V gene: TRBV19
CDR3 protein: CASSPGTPTYGYTF

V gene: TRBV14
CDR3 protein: CASGGGYTDTQYF

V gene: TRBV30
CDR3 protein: CAWSLAGPQGEQYF

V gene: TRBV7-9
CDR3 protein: CASEPGQVNRHEQFF

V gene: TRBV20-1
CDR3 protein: CSARGASALYEQYF

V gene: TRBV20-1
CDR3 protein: CSARAFGRNTGELFF

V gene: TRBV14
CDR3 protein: CASSQDFSGQTYEQYF

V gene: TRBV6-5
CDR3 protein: CASSYVDEQFF

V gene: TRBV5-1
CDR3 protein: CASSFAQGDGYTF

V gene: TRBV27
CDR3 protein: CASSPSTGGEYF

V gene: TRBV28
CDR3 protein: CASSPSDGTSGIWGNIQYF

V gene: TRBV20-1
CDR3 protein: CSARGLDWGRNQPQHF

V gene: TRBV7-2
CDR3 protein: CASSFNNQPQHF

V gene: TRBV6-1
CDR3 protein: CASSGRASTPPYGYTF

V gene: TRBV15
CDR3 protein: CATSGSGTGSYNEQFF

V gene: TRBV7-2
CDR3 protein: CASSLEGPNTGELFF

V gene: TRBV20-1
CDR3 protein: CSAPSGRFGNEQFF

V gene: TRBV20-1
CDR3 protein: CSARWVSSYEQYF

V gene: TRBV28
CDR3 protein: CASSPIGLADYEQYF

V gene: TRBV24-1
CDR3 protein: CATSDLQPRDRVCIGAKNIQYF

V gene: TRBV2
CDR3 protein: CASRGDASYNEQFF

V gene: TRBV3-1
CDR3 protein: CASSRWDLSGNTIYF

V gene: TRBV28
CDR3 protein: CASSLRTAPYGYTF

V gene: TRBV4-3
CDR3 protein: CASSQASSGNTGELFF

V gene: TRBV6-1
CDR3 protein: CASSEDGRPQHF

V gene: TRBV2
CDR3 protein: CASRALDHEQYF

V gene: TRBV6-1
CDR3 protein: CASSELQEGRNGYTF

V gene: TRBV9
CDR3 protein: CASSVGEATTYEQYF

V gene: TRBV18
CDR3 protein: CASSPQGTGSTEAFF

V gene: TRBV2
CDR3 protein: CASSDETGNTGELFF

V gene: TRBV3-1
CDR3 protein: CASSQQVRGALEQYF

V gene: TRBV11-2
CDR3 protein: CASSRAVWERNEQFF

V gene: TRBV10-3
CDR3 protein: CAISGGQGPSLDYEQYF

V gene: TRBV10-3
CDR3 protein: CAILGGPGTDTQYF

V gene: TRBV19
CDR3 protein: CASRRDRVANTEAFF

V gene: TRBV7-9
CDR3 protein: CASSSGMGGPSYNEQFF

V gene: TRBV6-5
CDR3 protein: CASSYPPMQGTQETQYF

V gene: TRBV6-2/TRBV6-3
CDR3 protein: CASTVAGVNNEQFF

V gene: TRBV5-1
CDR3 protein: CASSLGGTTNLAAEKLFF

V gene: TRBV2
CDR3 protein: CASSGDGHSAYSYNEQFF

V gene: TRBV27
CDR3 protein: CASSLSFVPSNQPQHF

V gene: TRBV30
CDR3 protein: CAWSPGPTGELFF

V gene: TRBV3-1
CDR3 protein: CASSQGTFGYTF

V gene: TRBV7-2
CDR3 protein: CASSLERTSGYTF

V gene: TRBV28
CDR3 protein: CASSHEQGADGYTF

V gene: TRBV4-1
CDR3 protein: CASSADRVQPQHF

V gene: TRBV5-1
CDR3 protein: CASTLAGVTGELFF

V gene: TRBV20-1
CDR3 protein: CSARDRPSGRETQYF

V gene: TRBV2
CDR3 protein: CASATPGGAAYEQYF

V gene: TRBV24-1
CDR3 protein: CATSDPRGTSGSPEQFF